A single T cell receptor beta chain is shown here with its context. The target antigen is unknown. The identical CDR3 is also encoded by other nucleotide sequences in the sample. The PCR had 60 Vbeta and 13 Jbeta primers. Method: immunoSEQ multiplex PCR; TCRdb's copy keeps in-frame clones and lacks some. This sample yields some 130,000 clones, of which roughly 70% are seen a single time; 7% belongs to the top ten. V shed 3 bases, J shed 8 bases, and the junction held 5 bases outside the gene matches. The CDR3 consists of 13 residues. The germline CDR1 and CDR2 sequences are MDHEN and SYDVKM. Those who donated were healthy bone marrow donors. These data are taken from a study of cytomegalovirus exposure and HLA in healthy donors. Findings of the study overall: Confirmation in vitro established that three CMV-associated chains were specific for CMV antigens. Rare sequences made up most TCRs, while some public TCRs were found in many donors. There were 164 TCR beta chains listed as cytomegalovirus-associated.

Sequencing was done on a sample of PBMCs. The sequence was collected from a man younger than 45 in good health and CMV-seronegative. The J gene is TRBJ1-2, the V gene TRBV28, with 8 bases matching TRBD1. This chain's CDR3 is CASSLGTGSGYTF. The CDR3 nucleotides read TGTGCCAGCAGTTTGGGGACAGGAAGCGGCTACACCTTC.